This record covers a single TCR beta chain. Its antigen remains unknown. Samples each yielded at least 5 micrograms of total RNA. This sample was taken from a study of blood T cells in healthy people across ages. Study-level findings and limits: In older individuals, TCR beta diversity per million T cells was lower, falling roughly linearly with age.

A second PCR of 7 to 11 cycles used a sample-barcoded 5' primer and a J-beta primer mix. Template switching added a 12-random-nucleotide identifier to every cDNA molecule. Via MiXCR, TCRdb re-called the 5' RACE reads, giving one row per CDR3 protein. The sample carries some 760,000 distinct CDR3 sequences, 20% to 30% recorded once. This CDR3 has 13 amino acids. Germline V gene sequence: CDR1 SQVTM, CDR2 ANQGSEA. Trimming removed 7 bases from V and 4 bases from J; junction bases left unmatched: 9. This sample also belongs to another study, concerning T cells of mothers and their children. In that study: Barcodes and 2-4 random nucleotides were added by M1S in the second PCR.

J is TRBJ1-1 and V is TRBV29-1, with 7 nucleotides matching TRBD1. The sequence was collected from a boy between 10 and 17 years old in good health. Sequencing was carried out using blood. This CDR3 reads CSGTTGMATEAFF. CDR3 nucleotide sequence: TGCAGCGGTACGACAGGGATGGCCACTGAAGCTTTCTTT.